The TCR beta chain under discussion was sequenced for a study of OX40 agonist ivuxolimab in advanced cancers. Notes on this clone: Its antigen is unknown.

The germline gives CDR1 SGHTA, CDR2 FQGNSA. The CDR3 has 16 residues. Trimming took 5 bases from V and 0 from J, leaving 11 bases between them. The data were produced by immunoSEQ multiplex PCR, yet TCRdb's version contains in-frame clones alone and is incomplete. The table lists around 100,000 clones, about 92% of them singletons. Study-wide points: Partial responders receiving 0.1-3.0 mg/kg showed among the lowest clonal expansion.

This sample comprised CD4+ or CD8+ T cells sorted from blood, obtained in a trial of the OX40 agonist ivuxolimab. The V and J genes are TRBV7-2 and TRBJ2-6; D may be TRBD1 (5 bases). The sequence was obtained from an adult with an advanced solid tumor such as melanoma, head and neck, liver or kidney cancer. The CDR3 region has the DNA TGTGCCAGCAGCATCAGCCAGGGCTCTGGGGCCAACGTCCTGACTTTC. It yields the protein CASSISQGSGANVLTF.